The next 17 T cell receptor beta chains were all read from a single sample in a study of T-cell memory formation after mild COVID-19. TCRdb called the 5' RACE reads again in MiXCR, with one record for every CDR3 protein. The top ten clones hold around a fifth of a sample with around 300,000 distinct CDR3 sequences, approximately 7.6% of them seen once. Sequencing used PBMCs or a T cell subset sorted from them (not recorded which). All receptors derive from a man aged 18 to 30 who had mild COVID-19 (a few samples of this study predate the infection). Cell type and time point are not known.

Points on this clonotype: Relative to the germline gene, one junction end is altered; a read error may explain this. V is TRBV29-1 and J is TRBJ2-2; TRBD1 aligns across 7 bases. This CDR3 region has 14 residues. In germline, CDR1 is SQVTM, CDR2 ANQGSEA. CDR3 region: CSVELDRNTGELIF. The CDR3 DNA is TGCAGCGTGGAGCTGGACAGGAACACCGGGGAGCTGATTTTT.

This clonotype was seen at least ten times. The chain joins TRBV3-1 to TRBJ2-2; D call uncertain. Germline CDR1 is LGHDT and CDR2 is YNNKEL (reference sequence). This CDR3 has 13 amino acids. V gave up 1 base and J gave up 5 bases, with 5 bases separating them. Written as DNA, the CDR3 is TGTGCCAGCAGCCAAGGGGGAACCGGGGAGCTGTTTTTT. It specifies CASSQGGTGELFF. Supplemented by reference TRBV3-1 and TRBJ2-2, the full variable domain reads DTAVSQTPKYLVTQMGNDKSIKCEQNLGHDTMYWYKQDSKKFLKIMFSYNNKELIINETVPNRFSPKSPDKAHLNLHINSLELGDSAVYFCASSQGGTGELFFGEGSRLTVL.

The V and J genes are TRBV11-2 and TRBJ1-6; a possible D gene is TRBD1 (5 bases). CDR3 length equals 16 residues. The V gene lost 1 base and the J gene lost 10 bases, with 17 bases spanning the gap. Looked up from germline, CDR1 is SGHAT and CDR2 is FQNNGV. The CDR3 DNA sequence: TGTGCCAGCAGCTTAGGGGGGGTAACGTTTCAATCACCCCTCCACTTT. Encoded protein: CASSLGGVTFQSPLHF.

This clonotype was observed at least ten times. This chain connects TRBV6-2 or TRBV6-3 to TRBJ2-7; a weak D match, TRBD2 (6 bases). Germline V gene sequence: CDR1 MNHEY, CDR2 SVGEGT. There are 13 residues in the CDR3. Trimming took 0 bases from V and 4 from J, leaving 7 bases between them. The CDR3 loop reads CASSYSAGYEQYF. CDR3 coding DNA: TGTGCCAGCAGTTACTCGGCGGGGTACGAGCAGTACTTC.

This clonotype was observed a handful of times. The chain carries TRBV9 and TRBJ2-3; D gene unclear. There are 20 residues in the CDR3. Germline V lookup: CDR1 SGDLS, CDR2 YYNGEE. Trimming left V 0 bases short and J 0 bases short, with 23 bases between. For the CDR3, the DNA is TGTGCCAGCAGCGTAGGACCCGGCCCGAGGAGTGGAACCAGCACAGATACGCAGTATTTT. Translating gives CASSVGPGPRSGTSTDTQYF.

The chain recombines TRBV19 with TRBJ2-4; possible D gene TRBD2, 6 bases. Trimming pared 8 bases from V and 1 base from J, leaving 9 bases between. The length of the CDR3 is 13 residues. Germline CDR1 reads LNHDA; CDR2 reads SQIVND (reference sequence). The CDR3 protein is CASLAPAKNIQYF. Written as DNA, the CDR3 is TGTGCCAGTCTAGCGCCTGCCAAAAACATTCAGTACTTC. Drawing the rest from reference TRBV19 and TRBJ2-4, the complete variable domain is DGGITQSPKYLFRKEGQNVTLSCEQNLNHDAMYWYRQDPGQGLRLIYYSQIVNDFQKGDIAEGYSVSREKKESFPLTVTSAQKNPTAFYLCASLAPAKNIQYFGAGTRLSVL.

V is TRBV20-1 and J is TRBJ1-2; the D gene is possibly TRBD1 (6 bases). Germline V gene data show CDR1 as DFQATT and CDR2 as SNEGSKA (reference sequence). The CDR3 is 13 amino acids. V was cut by 6 bases and J by 3 bases, with 14 bases left in between. The CDR3 DNA sequence: TGCAGTGCCCGACAGGATTCTGACTATGGCTACACCTTC. Translating it yields CSARQDSDYGYTF.

This clonotype appeared many times. The V call is TRBV5-1, the J call TRBJ2-3; 8 positions match TRBD2. Per germline, CDR1 SGHRS and CDR2 YFSETQ. V lost 4 bases, J lost 5 bases, and 6 bases stayed unmatched. The CDR3 has 14 residues. Here the CDR3 DNA reads TGCGCCAGCAGCCCATACGGGAGGGAAGATACGCAGTATTTT. This sequence encodes CASSPYGREDTQYF.

This sequence joins TRBV6-5 and TRBJ2-7, with 7 positions matching TRBD2. Germline CDR1 and CDR2: MNHEY and SVGAGI. CDR3 length: 16 residues. The ends lost 7 bases at V and 3 bases at J; junction bases unmatched: 15. CDR3 bases: TGTGCCAGCACTTTCGCCGCGGGGAGGGAAAACTACGAGCAGTACTTC. It yields the protein CASTFAAGRENYEQYF.

This sequence joins TRBV4-3 and TRBJ2-7; tentatively, D is TRBD2 (5 bases). The CDR3 loop spans 17 amino acids. From germline, CDR1 is LGHNA and CDR2 YSLEER. The V end was cut by 0 bases, the J end by 4 bases, with 19 bases between. The CDR3 loop reads CASSQDTGSDYGYEQYF. Written as DNA, the CDR3 is TGCGCCAGCAGCCAAGATACGGGGAGTGACTATGGGTACGAGCAGTACTTC.

This clonotype was observed a few times. V gene TRBV24-1 combines with J gene TRBJ2-1; TRBD1 is a possible D gene (6 bases). Germline-derived CDR1 and CDR2 are KGHDR and SFDVKD. Trimming removed 4 bases from V and 7 bases from J, with 13 bases in between. This CDR3 spans 14 amino acids. For the CDR3, the DNA is TGTGCCACCAGTGACTCGACAGGTATGAATGAGCAGTTCTTC. Protein product: CATSDSTGMNEQFF.

J is TRBJ2-5 and V is TRBV24-1; a possible D gene is TRBD2 (5 bases). The CDR3 loop spans 15 amino acids. CDR1 KGHDR and CDR2 SFDVKD come from the germline V gene. V was pared by 1 base and J by 4 bases, with 12 bases between. Here the CDR3 reads CATSDLGAEGETQYF. CDR3 nucleotides: TGTGCCACCAGTGATTTAGGAGCGGAAGGAGAGACCCAGTACTTC.

The chain recombines TRBV30 with TRBJ2-1; D ambiguous. CDR3 length: 11 residues. Trimming took 5 bases from V and 10 from J, leaving 12 bases between them. Germline CDR1 and CDR2: GTSNPN and SVGIG (reference sequence). The CDR3 loop is CAWGILMEQFF. In nucleotides, the CDR3 is TGTGCCTGGGGGATACTGATGGAGCAGTTCTTC.

In this sample, this clonotype turned up many times. This sequence joins TRBV7-3 and TRBJ1-6, with 8 bases identical to TRBD1. This CDR3 is 16 amino acids long. V lost 1 base and J lost 8; bases outside the gene matches: 7. Germline V gene sequence: CDR1 SGHTA, CDR2 FQGTGA. CDR3 residues: CASSLIGPGGYSPLHF. Written as DNA, the CDR3 is TGTGCCAGCAGCTTAATCGGGCCAGGGGGCTATTCACCCCTCCACTTT.

This clonotype was seen more than once but under ten times. The chain links TRBV19 to TRBJ2-1; 10 bases agree with TRBD2. Germline CDR1 reads LNHDA; CDR2 reads SQIVND (reference sequence). The CDR3 consists of 15 residues. The V segment lost 1 base and the J segment 7 bases; nucleotides outside the gene matches: 4. CDR3 nucleotides: TGTGCCAGTAGTATAGTTCTAGCGGGGGTAAATGAGCAGTTCTTC. It encodes CASSIVLAGVNEQFF.

This clonotype was observed a handful of times. The chain employs TRBV13 and TRBJ2-2; 9 nucleotides match TRBD1. From germline, CDR1 is PRHDT and CDR2 FYEKMQ (reference sequence). This CDR3 comprises 15 residues. Trimming took 5 bases from V and 6 from J; bases not matched to a gene: 7. DNA of the CDR3: TGTGCCAGCAGCATGGGACAGGGAGTCCCCGGGGAGCTGTTTTTT. The encoded protein is CASSMGQGVPGELFF.

The genes are TRBV10-3 and TRBJ2-2, with D perhaps matching TRBD1 or TRBD2 (5 bases each). V shed 6 bases and J shed 1 base, with 6 bases lying between them. This CDR3 region has 13 residues. Germline V lookup: CDR1 ENHRY, CDR2 SYGVKD. This chain's CDR3 is CAIRGRNTGELFF. In DNA form, the CDR3 reads TGTGCCATCAGGGGACGGAACACCGGGGAGCTGTTTTTT.